Below are 18 T cell receptor beta chains sequenced from a single sample in a study of blood T cells in healthy people across ages. Sample-barcoded 5' priming and a J-beta primer mix drove a second PCR of roughly 6 to 12 cycles. TCRdb reanalysed the 5' RACE reads using MiXCR and keeps one entry per CDR3 protein. The data contain fewer than 1,000,000 distinct CDR3 sequences, 46% of them seen just once; the ten biggest clones take up 15% to 20%. The sample taken for sequencing was blood. The source is a man at least 80 years old in good health.

The J gene is TRBJ2-3, the V gene TRBV19; TRBD2 matches 7 bases. This CDR3 has 16 residues. Germline V lookup: CDR1 LNHDA, CDR2 SQIVND (reference sequence). The J segment lost 6 bases and the V segment lost 1 base, leaving 10 bases of the junction unmatched. CDR3 sequence (DNA): TGTGCCAGTAGTATAGCGGCTAGCGGAGGCCCCGATACGCAGTATTTT. This gives the protein CASSIAASGGPDTQYF.

This clonotype was seen a few times. The chain carries TRBV5-1 and TRBJ2-1; weak D call: TRBD2 (5 bases). The CDR3 has 17 residues. Germline CDR1 reads SGHRS; CDR2 reads YFSETQ. The germline V and J ends were trimmed by 0 bases and 6 bases, with 19 bases remaining between them. The CDR3 reads CASSLAGIGNSRNEQFF. The CDR3 bases are TGCGCCAGCAGCTTGGCCGGGATAGGGAACAGCCGCAATGAGCAGTTCTTC.

This rearrangement joins TRBV7-2 to TRBJ2-5, with TRBD2 matching 8 bases. The trim removed 4 bases at V and 7 bases at J, leaving 11 bases unmatched. The CDR3 length is 15 residues. Germline V lookup: CDR1 SGHTA, CDR2 FQGNSA. The CDR3 DNA reads as TGTGCCAGCAGCTCAGACAGCGGGAGCTCGGGGACCCAGTACTTC. Translating it yields CASSSDSGSSGTQYF.

The V call is TRBV5-1, the J call TRBJ2-7; the D gene is possibly TRBD1 (8 bases). CDR3 length: 15 residues. Per germline, CDR1 SGHRS and CDR2 YFSETQ. Deletions cut 3 bases from V and 3 bases from J, with 16 bases between. In DNA, the CDR3 is TGCGCCAGCAGCTCGGGAGGACAGGGCTTCTACGAGCAGTACTTC. Translated: CASSSGGQGFYEQYF.

This clonotype was counted ten times or more. V and J are TRBV29-1 and TRBJ2-1; the match to TRBD1 covers 7 bases. After removal of 6 bases from V and 7 bases from J, the junction contained 12 bases not matched to a gene. CDR1 is SQVTM and CDR2 is ANQGSEA in the germline V gene. The CDR3 totals 14 residues. CDR3 sequence (DNA): TGCAGCGTCGGAAGGATGACAGGGTTGAATGAGCAGTTCTTC. Its protein is CSVGRMTGLNEQFF.

This chain uses TRBV7-9 with TRBJ2-5; D not certain. The germline gives CDR1 SEHNR, CDR2 FQNEAQ (reference sequence). This CDR3 comprises 15 residues. V lost 4 bases, J lost 4 bases, and 16 bases lay in between. The CDR3 spells CASSSPRSEAETQYF. The CDR3 DNA reads as TGTGCCAGCAGCTCGCCGCGGAGCGAGGCAGAGACCCAGTACTTC.

This clonotype was observed a single time. In DNA, the CDR3 is TGTGCCAGCAGCCCCGCCGGGACAGGGGGTTACAATGAGCAGTTCTTC. Translating gives CASSPAGTGGYNEQFF. The chain recombines TRBV11-3 with TRBJ2-1; TRBD1 matches at 11 bases. This CDR3 has 16 amino acids. Germline V gene data show CDR1 as SGHNT and CDR2 as YENEEA. V shed 5 bases and J 4 bases; nucleotides not matched to a gene: 7.

V and J are TRBV12-3 or TRBV12-4 and TRBJ2-1, with a possible D match to TRBD2 (6 bases). V dropped 8 bases and J dropped 8 bases, with 16 bases sitting between them. The CDR3 contains 13 residues. Here the CDR3 reads CASGRMVQDEQFF. Written as DNA, the CDR3 is TGTGCCAGCGGGAGGATGGTGCAGGATGAGCAGTTCTTC.

V gene TRBV29-1 combines with J gene TRBJ2-5, with 7 bases identical to TRBD2. J gave up 4 bases and V 7 bases, and 12 bases lay outside the gene matches. This CDR3 is 14 amino acids long. Germline V gives CDR1 SQVTM, CDR2 ANQGSEA. The CDR3 reads CSGWPGRIGETQYF. The DNA for the CDR3 is TGCAGCGGGTGGCCCGGGAGGATCGGAGAGACCCAGTACTTC.

In its sample, this clonotype was seen a few times. J is TRBJ2-7 and V is TRBV5-5, with TRBD2 matching over 8 bases. This CDR3 region has 14 residues. After removal of 0 bases from V and 4 bases from J, the junction contained 3 bases not matched to a gene. Per germline, CDR1 SGHKS and CDR2 YYEKEE (reference sequence). CDR3 amino acids: CASSLGLAYYEQYF. For the CDR3, the DNA is TGTGCCAGCAGCTTGGGACTAGCGTATTACGAGCAGTACTTC.

The genes are TRBV20-1 and TRBJ2-7; no definite D call. The V end lost 7 bases, the J end lost 0 bases, and 13 bases lay between the germline ends. Germline V gene sequence: CDR1 DFQATT, CDR2 SNEGSKA (reference sequence). CDR3 length equals 13 residues. In DNA form, the CDR3 reads TGCAGTGTGCCGTCGGCTAGCTCCTACGAGCAGTACTTC. Translation: CSVPSASSYEQYF.

Only a few counts were recorded for this clonotype. V and J are TRBV27 and TRBJ2-7; 9 nucleotides line up with TRBD2. V was clipped by 4 bases and J by 2 bases; unmatched bases: 6. Germline values: CDR1 MNHEY, CDR2 SMNVEV (reference sequence). The CDR3 spans 15 residues. CDR3 residues: CASSWISGRPYEQYF. The CDR3 DNA follows: TGTGCCAGCAGTTGGATCAGCGGGAGGCCCTACGAGCAGTACTTC.

The J gene is TRBJ2-1, the V gene TRBV7-8, with D possibly being TRBD1 (6 bases). Per the germline V gene, CDR1 is SGHVS and CDR2 is FQNEAQ. The CDR3 consists of 13 residues. Trimming took 7 bases from V and 3 from J, leaving 10 bases between them. The CDR3 nucleotides read TGTGCCAGCAACTACAGGGACTACAATGAGCAGTTCTTC. Translated, it gives CASNYRDYNEQFF.

This clonotype was seen only a few times. This chain links TRBV5-1 with TRBJ2-2, with TRBD1 identical over 9 bases. Germline values: CDR1 SGHRS, CDR2 YFSETQ. The CDR3 length is 16 residues. Trimming at V came to 5 bases and at J to 5 bases, leaving 10 bases not matched to a gene. The CDR3 DNA is TGCGCCAGCAGACTGAGGACAGGGGAGATGACCGGGGAGCTGTTTTTT. Protein sequence: CASRLRTGEMTGELFF.

The rearrangement joins TRBV2 to TRBJ2-1; no reliable D call. TRBJ2-7 explains the end of the DNA better; the J call may be wrong. In germline, CDR1 is SNHLY, CDR2 FYNNEI. The CDR3 has 15 residues. For the CDR3, the DNA is TGTGCCAGCATGATGTATCAGAGCTCCTACAATGAGCAGTACTTC. Amino acids: CASMMYQSSYNEQYF.

The chain combines TRBV5-4 with TRBJ2-7, with 7 bases aligning to TRBD1. The ends lost 2 bases at V and 4 bases at J; junction bases unmatched: 6. CDR1 SGHNT and CDR2 YYREEE come from the germline V gene (reference sequence). There are 14 residues in the CDR3. The CDR3 nucleotides are TGTGCCAGCAGCTTCGACAGGGAAACTTACGAGCAGTACTTC. Translation gives CASSFDRETYEQYF.

There are many counts of this clonotype. The chain combines TRBV5-1 with TRBJ2-1; D not resolved. This CDR3 has 15 amino acids. The germline V and J ends were trimmed by 3 bases and 2 bases, with 12 bases remaining between them. Germline assignment: CDR1 SGHRS and CDR2 YFSETQ. The CDR3 DNA reads TGCGCCAGCAGCTCCCAGGTTACCGCCTACAATGAGCAGTTCTTC. This gives the protein CASSSQVTAYNEQFF.

This chain connects TRBV5-1 to TRBJ2-7; 11 positions match TRBD2. The CDR3 extends over 15 amino acids. Trimming at V came to 4 bases and at J to 4 bases, leaving 7 bases not matched to a gene. Germline CDR1 is SGHRS and CDR2 is YFSETQ. The CDR3 region is CASSGAGTSGYEQYF. The CDR3 coding sequence is TGCGCCAGCAGCGGGGCCGGGACTAGCGGTTACGAGCAGTACTTC.